The present T cell receptor (beta chain) was sequenced within a study of cytomegalovirus exposure and HLA in healthy donors. Researchers ran the PCR with 60 Vbeta and 13 Jbeta primers. Assay used: immunoSEQ multiplex PCR; TCRdb lists only in-frame clones, some missing. This sample has about 200,000 clones, with 75% to 85% found just once. The TCR comes from a woman between 35 and 50 years old in good health and CMV-seronegative. The sequencing input was PBMCs.

This CDR3 is CAWSYRGRGVSNQPQHF. CDR3 nucleotide sequence: TGTGCCTGGAGTTACAGGGGCAGGGGGGTAAGCAATCAGCCCCAGCATTTT. The chain has TRBV30 and TRBJ1-5; TRBD1 matches at 7 bases. The CDR3 has 17 amino acids. The trim removed 2 bases at V and 1 base at J, leaving 11 bases unmatched. From germline, CDR1 is GTSNPN and CDR2 SVGIG (reference sequence).